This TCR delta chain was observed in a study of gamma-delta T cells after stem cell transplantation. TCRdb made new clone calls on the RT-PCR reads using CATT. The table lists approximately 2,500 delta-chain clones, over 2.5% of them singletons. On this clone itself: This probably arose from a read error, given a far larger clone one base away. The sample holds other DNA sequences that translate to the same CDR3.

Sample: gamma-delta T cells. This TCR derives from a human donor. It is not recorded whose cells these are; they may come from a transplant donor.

The CDR3 DNA follows: TGTGCCTGTGACACCCCCCCCCGGGGAAGTCCCTCGGACTGGGACACCCGACAGATGTTTTTC. Protein: CACDTPPRGSPSDWDTRQMFF. The gene calls are TRDV2 and TRDJ3; a weak D match, TRDD3 (5 bases). CDR3 length equals 21 residues. V gave up 0 bases and J gave up 3 bases, with 23 bases separating them. Germline loops: CDR1 GEAIGNYY, CDR2 EKD.